This T cell receptor beta chain is drawn from a study of T and B cells in COVID-19 patients. Across the whole study: Most recovered patients had mild to moderate COVID-19 treated as outpatients.

Study-wide findings and caveats: At recovery TRB diversity and richness exceeded healthy donors, after highly clonal active COVID-19 repertoires. Patients with COVID-19 reportedly showed strongly skewed T cell receptor beta variable and joining gene usage. Blood from mildly ill patients while symptomatic, and early samples from severe cases, were scarce.

Multiplex PCR with BIOMED2 TRB-A/B primer pools amplified TRB rearrangements. TCRdb analysed the multiplex PCR reads with MiXCR anew, one entry per CDR3 protein. The sample lists over 5,500 distinct CDR3 sequences, under 35% occurring once. The CDR3 is 15 residues long. Looked up from germline, CDR1 is SGHNT and CDR2 is YYREEE (reference sequence). V was pared by 0 bases and J by 4 bases, with 13 bases between. Blood genomic DNA input for TRB amplification was about 240-500 ng. Comment on this clonotype: Its antigen is as yet unknown.

Source material: blood. The sequence came from a human donor with active COVID-19. The chain recombines TRBV5-4 with TRBJ1-1, with D uncertain. The CDR3 protein is CASSLDLAGSTEAFF. In DNA form, the CDR3 reads TGTGCCAGCAGCTTGGATCTTGCCGGGAGCACTGAAGCTTTCTTT.